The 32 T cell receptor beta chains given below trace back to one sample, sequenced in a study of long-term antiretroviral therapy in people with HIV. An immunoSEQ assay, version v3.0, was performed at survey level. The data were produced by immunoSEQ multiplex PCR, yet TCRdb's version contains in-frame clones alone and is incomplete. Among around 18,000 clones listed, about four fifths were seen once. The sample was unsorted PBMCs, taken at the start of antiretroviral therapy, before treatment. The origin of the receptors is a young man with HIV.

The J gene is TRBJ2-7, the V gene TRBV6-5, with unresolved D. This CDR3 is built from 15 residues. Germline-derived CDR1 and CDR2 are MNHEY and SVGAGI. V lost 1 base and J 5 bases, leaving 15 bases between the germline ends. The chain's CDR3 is CASSYYKSPVDEQYF. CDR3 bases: TGTGCCAGCAGTTACTATAAGAGCCCCGTGGACGAGCAGTACTTC.

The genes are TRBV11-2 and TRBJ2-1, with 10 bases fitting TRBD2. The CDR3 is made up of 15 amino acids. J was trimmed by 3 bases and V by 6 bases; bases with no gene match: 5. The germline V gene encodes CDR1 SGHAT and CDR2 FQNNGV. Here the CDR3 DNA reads TGTGCCAGCAGAACCGGGACTAGCGTCTACAATGAGCAGTTCTTC. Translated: CASRTGTSVYNEQFF.

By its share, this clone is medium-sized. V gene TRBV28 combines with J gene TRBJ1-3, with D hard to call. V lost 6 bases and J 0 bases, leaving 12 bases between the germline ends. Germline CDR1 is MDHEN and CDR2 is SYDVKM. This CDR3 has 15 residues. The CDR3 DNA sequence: TGTGCCAGCAGCCACGGACGGCACTCTGGAAACACCATATATTTT. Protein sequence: CASSHGRHSGNTIYF.

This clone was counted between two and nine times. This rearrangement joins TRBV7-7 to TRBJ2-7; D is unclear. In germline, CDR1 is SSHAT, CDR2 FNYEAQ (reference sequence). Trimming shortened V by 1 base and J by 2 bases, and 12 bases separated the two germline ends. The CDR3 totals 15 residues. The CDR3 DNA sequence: TGTGCCAGCAGCTTAGGGCCGGGTCCTCCCTACGAGCAGTACTTC. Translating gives CASSLGPGPPYEQYF.

Here the CDR3 DNA reads TGTGCCAGCAGTAGACAGGGTCCCTACGAGCAGTACTTC. It translates to CASSRQGPYEQYF. The rearrangement uses TRBV27 and TRBJ2-7, with 7 bases that match TRBD1. J gave up 2 bases and V 5 bases, and 3 bases lay outside the gene matches. There are 13 residues in the CDR3. CDR1 and CDR2 from the germline V gene are MNHEY and SMNVEV (reference sequence).

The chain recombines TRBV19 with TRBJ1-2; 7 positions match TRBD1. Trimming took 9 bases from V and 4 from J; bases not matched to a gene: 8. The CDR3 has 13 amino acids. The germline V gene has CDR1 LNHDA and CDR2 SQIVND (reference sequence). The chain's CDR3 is CASSTGEGYGYTF. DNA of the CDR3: TGTGCCAGCAGCACAGGGGAAGGCTATGGCTACACCTTC.

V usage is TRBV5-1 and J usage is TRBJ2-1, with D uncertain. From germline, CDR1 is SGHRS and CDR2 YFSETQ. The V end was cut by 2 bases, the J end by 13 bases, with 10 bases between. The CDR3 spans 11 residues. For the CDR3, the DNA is TGCGCCAGCAGCTTTGATCAGGACCAGTTCTTC. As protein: CASSFDQDQFF.

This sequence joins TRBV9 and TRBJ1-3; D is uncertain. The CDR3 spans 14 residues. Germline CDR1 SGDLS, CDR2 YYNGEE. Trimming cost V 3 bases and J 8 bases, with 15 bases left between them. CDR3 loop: CASSASGFGDTIYF. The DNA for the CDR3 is TGTGCCAGCAGCGCTTCGGGGTTCGGGGACACCATATATTTT.

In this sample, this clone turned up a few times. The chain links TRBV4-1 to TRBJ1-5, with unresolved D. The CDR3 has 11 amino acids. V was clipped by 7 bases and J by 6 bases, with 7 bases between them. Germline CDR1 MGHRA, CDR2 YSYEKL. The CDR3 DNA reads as TGCGCCAGCACTAGGTGTCAGCCCCAGCATTTT. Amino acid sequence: CASTRCQPQHF.

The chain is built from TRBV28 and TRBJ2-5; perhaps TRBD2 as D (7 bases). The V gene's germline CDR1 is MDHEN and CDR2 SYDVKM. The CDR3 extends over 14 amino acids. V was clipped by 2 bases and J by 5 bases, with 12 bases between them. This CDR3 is CASSLGGGGETQYF. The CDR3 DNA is TGTGCCAGCAGTTTAGGGGGAGGGGGGGAGACCCAGTACTTC. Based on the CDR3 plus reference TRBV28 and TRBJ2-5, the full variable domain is DVKVTQSSRYLVKRTGEKVFLECVQDMDHENMFWYRQDPGLGLRLIYFSYDVKMKEKGDIPEGYSVSREKKERFSLILESASTNQTSMYLCASSLGGGGETQYFGPGTRLLVL.

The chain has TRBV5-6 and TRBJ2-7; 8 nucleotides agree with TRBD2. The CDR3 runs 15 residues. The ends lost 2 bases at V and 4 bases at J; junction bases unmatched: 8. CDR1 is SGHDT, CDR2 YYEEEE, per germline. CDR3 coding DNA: TGTGCCAGCAGCTTCCGCGGACTAGCTTCTTACGAGCAGTACTTC. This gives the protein CASSFRGLASYEQYF.

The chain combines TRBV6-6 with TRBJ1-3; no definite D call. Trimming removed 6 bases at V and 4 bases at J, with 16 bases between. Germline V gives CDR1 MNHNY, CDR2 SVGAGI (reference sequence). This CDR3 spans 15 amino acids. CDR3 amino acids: CASRPRTIRGNTIYF. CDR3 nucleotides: TGTGCCAGCAGACCCCGAACAATTAGGGGAAACACCATATATTTT.

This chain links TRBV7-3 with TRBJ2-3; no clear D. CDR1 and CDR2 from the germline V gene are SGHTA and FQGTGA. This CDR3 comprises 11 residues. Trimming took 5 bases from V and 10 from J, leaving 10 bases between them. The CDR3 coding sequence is TGTGCCAGCAGCCCCCTTAGGGCGCAGTATTTT. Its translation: CASSPLRAQYF.

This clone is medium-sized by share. The CDR3 DNA sequence: TGTGCCATCAGGGATAGGACGTCTGAAGCTTTCTTT. It is translated as CAIRDRTSEAFF. The V and J genes are TRBV10-3 and TRBJ1-1; D is uncertain. The CDR3 contains 12 residues. V was cut by 6 bases and J by 6 bases, with 11 bases left in between. Per the germline V gene, CDR1 is ENHRY and CDR2 is SYGVKD.

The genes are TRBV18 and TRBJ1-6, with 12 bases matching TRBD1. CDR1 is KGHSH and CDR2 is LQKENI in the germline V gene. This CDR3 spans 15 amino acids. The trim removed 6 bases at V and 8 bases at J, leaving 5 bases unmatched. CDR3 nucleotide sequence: TGTGCCAGCTCCCCCGGGACAGGGGGCGATTCACCCCTCCACTTT. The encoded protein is CASSPGTGGDSPLHF.

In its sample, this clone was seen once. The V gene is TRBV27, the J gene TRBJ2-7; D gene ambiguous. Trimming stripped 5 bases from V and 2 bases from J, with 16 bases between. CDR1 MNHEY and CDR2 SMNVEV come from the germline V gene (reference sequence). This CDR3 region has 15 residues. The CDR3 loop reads CASSLNSELTYEQYF. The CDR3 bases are TGTGCCAGCAGTCTGAATTCTGAGCTTACCTACGAGCAGTACTTC.

This CDR3 reads CSVEAARGGYTEAFF. The CDR3 DNA reads as TGCAGCGTTGAGGCCGCCCGCGGGGGGTACACTGAAGCTTTCTTT. V and J are TRBV29-1 and TRBJ1-1, with a possible D match to TRBD1 (5 bases). The CDR3 runs 15 residues. The V end lost 3 bases, the J end lost 3 bases, and 17 bases lay between the germline ends. CDR1 and CDR2 from the germline V gene are SQVTM and ANQGSEA.

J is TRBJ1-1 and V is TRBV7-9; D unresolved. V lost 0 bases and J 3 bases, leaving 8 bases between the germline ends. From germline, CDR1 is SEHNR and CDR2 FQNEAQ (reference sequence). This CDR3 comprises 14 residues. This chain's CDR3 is CASSLARGYTEAFF. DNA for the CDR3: TGTGCCAGCAGCTTAGCGCGGGGTTACACTGAAGCTTTCTTT.

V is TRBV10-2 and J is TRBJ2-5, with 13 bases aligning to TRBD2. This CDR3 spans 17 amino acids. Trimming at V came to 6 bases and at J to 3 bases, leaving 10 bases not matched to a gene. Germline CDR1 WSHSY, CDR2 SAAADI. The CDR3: CASRDRTSGSKEETQYF. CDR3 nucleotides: TGCGCCAGCAGGGATAGGACTAGCGGGAGTAAAGAAGAGACCCAGTACTTC.

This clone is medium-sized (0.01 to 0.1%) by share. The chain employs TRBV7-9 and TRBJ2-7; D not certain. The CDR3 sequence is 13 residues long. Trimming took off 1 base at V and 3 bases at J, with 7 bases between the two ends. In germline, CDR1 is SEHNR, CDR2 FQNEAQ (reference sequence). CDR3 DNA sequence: TGTGCCAGCAGCTTAGGCCAGCTCTACGAGCAGTACTTC. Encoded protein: CASSLGQLYEQYF.

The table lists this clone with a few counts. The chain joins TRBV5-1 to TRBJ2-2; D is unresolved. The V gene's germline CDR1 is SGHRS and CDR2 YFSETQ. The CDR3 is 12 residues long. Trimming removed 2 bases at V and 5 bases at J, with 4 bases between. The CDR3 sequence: CASSFHTGELFF. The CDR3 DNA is TGCGCCAGCAGCTTCCATACCGGGGAGCTGTTTTTT.

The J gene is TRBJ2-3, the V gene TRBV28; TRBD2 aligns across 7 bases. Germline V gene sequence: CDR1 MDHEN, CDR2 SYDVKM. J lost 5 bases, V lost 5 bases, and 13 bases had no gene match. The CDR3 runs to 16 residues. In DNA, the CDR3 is TGTGCCAGCAGTGGCCCGCGGGCGGGAGAGGGAGATACGCAGTATTTT. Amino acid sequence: CASSGPRAGEGDTQYF.

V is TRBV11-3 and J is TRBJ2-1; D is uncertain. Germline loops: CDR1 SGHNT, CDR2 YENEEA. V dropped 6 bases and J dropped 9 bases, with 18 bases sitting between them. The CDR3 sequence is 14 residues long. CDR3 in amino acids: CASSKTRARGEQFF. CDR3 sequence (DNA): TGTGCCAGCAGTAAGACCCGGGCCAGAGGTGAGCAGTTCTTC.

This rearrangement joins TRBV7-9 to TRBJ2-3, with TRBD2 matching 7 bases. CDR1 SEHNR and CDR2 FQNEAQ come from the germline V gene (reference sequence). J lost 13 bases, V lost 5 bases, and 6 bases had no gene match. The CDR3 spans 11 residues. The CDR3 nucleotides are TGTGCCAGCAGCGGCGGGGGTCTTAAGTATTTT. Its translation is CASSGGGLKYF.

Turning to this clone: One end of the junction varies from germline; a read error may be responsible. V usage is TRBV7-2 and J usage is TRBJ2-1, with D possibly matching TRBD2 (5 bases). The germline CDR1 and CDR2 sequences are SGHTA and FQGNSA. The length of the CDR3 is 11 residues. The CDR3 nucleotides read TGTGCCAGCAGCCTAGCCCCTGAGCAGTTCTTC. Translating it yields CASSLAPEQFF.

The CDR3: CASSLGGTRYEQYF. In nucleotides, the CDR3 is TGTGCCAGCAGTTTAGGGGGAACGAGATACGAGCAGTACTTC. This chain connects TRBV27 to TRBJ2-7; D might be TRBD1 or TRBD2, each matching 5 bases. V lost 2 bases, J lost 4 bases, and 12 bases lay in between. CDR3 length: 14 residues. Germline loops: CDR1 MNHEY, CDR2 SMNVEV (reference sequence).

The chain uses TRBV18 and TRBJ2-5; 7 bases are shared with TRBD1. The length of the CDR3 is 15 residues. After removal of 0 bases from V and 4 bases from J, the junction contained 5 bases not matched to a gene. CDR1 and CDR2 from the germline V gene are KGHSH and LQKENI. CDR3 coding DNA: TGTGCCAGCTCACCACCCGACAGGGCAGGAGAGACCCAGTACTTC. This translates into CASSPPDRAGETQYF.

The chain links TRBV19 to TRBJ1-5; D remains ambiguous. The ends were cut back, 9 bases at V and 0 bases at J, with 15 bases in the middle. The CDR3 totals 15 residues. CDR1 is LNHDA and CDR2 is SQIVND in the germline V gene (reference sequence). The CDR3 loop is CASTPGSYSNQPQHF. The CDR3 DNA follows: TGTGCCAGCACTCCGGGGTCCTATAGCAATCAGCCCCAGCATTTT.

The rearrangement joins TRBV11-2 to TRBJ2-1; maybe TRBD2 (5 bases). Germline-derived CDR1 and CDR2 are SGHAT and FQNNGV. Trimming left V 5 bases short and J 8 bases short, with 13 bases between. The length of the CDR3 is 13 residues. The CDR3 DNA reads TGTGCCAGCAGCGCTCAAGGCGGGTATGAGCAGTTCTTC. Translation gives CASSAQGGYEQFF.

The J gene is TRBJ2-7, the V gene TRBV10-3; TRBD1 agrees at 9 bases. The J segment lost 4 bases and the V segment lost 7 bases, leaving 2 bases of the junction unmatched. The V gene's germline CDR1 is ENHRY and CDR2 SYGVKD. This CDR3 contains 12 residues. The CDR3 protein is CAIMGQGYEQYF. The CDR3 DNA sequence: TGTGCCATCATGGGACAGGGTTACGAGCAGTACTTC.

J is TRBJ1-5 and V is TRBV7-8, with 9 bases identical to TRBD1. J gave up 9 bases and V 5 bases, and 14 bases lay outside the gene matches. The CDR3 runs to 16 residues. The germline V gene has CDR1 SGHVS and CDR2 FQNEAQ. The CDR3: CASSAPGTGRRRPQHF. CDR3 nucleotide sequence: TGTGCCAGCAGCGCTCCCGGGACAGGGAGGAGGCGGCCCCAGCATTTT. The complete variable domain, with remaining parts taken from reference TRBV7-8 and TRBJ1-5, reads GAGVSQSPRYKVAKRGQDVALRCDPISGHVSLFWYQQALGQGPEFLTYFQNEAQLDKSGLPSDRFFAERPEGSVSTLKIQRTQQEDSAVYLCASSAPGTGRRRPQHFGDGTRLSIL.

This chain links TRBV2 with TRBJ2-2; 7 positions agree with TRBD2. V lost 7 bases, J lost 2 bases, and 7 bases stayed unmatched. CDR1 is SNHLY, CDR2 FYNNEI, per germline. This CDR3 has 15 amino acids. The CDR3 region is CASKGVAGNTGELFF. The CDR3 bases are TGTGCCAGCAAGGGAGTAGCGGGTAACACCGGGGAGCTGTTTTTT.